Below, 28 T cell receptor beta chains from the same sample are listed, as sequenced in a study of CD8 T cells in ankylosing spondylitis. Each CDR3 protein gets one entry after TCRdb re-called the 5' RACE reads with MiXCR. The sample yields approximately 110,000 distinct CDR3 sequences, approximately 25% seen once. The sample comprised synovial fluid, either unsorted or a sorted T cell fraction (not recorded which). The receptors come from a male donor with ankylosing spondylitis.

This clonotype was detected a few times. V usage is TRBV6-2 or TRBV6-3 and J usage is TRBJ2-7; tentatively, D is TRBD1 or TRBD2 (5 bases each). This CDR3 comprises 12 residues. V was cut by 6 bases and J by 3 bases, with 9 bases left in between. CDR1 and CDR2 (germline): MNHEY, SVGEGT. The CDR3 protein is CASRRDGYEQYF. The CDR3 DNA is TGTGCCAGCAGGAGGGACGGCTACGAGCAGTACTTC.

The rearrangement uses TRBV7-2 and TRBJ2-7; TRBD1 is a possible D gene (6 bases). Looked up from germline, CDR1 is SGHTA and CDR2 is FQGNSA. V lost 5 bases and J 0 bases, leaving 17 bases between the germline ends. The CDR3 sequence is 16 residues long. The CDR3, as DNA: TGTGCCAGCAGCCTTTCTGCAGGGGTCTACTCCTACGAGCAGTACTTC. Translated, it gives CASSLSAGVYSYEQYF.

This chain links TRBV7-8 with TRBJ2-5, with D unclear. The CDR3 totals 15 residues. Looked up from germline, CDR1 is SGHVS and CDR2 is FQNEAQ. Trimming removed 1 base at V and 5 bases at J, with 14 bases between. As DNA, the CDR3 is TGTGCCAGCAGCTTAGACACTTCCCGTCAGGAGACCCAGTACTTC. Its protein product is CASSLDTSRQETQYF.

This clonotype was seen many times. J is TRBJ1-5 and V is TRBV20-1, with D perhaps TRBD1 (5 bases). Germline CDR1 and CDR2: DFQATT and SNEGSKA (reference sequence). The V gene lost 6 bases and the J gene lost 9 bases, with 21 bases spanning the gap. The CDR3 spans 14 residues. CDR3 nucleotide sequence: TGCAGTGCGCCTCTCGGGACCGTCCAGGGGCCCCAGCATTTT. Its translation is CSAPLGTVQGPQHF.

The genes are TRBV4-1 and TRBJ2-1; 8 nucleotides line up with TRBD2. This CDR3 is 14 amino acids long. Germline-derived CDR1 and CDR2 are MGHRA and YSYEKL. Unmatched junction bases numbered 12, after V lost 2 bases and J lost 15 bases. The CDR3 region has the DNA TGCGCCAGCAGCCAACCGAGGCGGGAGGCCTTCCGGTTCTTC. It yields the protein CASSQPRREAFRFF.

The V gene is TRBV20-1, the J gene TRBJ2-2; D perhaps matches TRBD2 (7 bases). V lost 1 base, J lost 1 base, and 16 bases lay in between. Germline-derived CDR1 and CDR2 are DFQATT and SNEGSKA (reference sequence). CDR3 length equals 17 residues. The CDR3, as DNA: TGCAGTGCTAGAGCGGCGGGGGCTAGCGGGAACACCGGGGAGCTGTTTTTT. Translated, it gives CSARAAGASGNTGELFF.

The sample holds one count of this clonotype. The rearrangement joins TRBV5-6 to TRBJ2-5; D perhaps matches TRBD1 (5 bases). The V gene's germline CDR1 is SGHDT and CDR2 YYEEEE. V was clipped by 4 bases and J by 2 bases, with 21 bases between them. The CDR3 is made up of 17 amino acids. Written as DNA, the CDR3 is TGTGCCAGCAGCCCCTGGTGGGGCCTGGGAACTCAAGAGACCCAGTACTTC. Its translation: CASSPWWGLGTQETQYF.

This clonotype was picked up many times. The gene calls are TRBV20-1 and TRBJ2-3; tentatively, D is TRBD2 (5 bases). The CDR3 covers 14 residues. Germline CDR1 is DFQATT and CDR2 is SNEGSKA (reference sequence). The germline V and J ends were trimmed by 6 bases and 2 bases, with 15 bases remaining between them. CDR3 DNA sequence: TGCAGTGCCTCTGGAGCGGAGCCCACAGATACGCAGTATTTT. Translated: CSASGAEPTDTQYF.

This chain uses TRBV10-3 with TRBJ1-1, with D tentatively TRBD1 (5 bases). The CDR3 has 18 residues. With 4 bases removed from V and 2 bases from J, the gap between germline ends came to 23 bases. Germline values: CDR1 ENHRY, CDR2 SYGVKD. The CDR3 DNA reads TGTGCCATCAGTGCTTGGACGTTTACAGGTAATAGAAACACTGAAGCTTTCTTT. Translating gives CAISAWTFTGNRNTEAFF.

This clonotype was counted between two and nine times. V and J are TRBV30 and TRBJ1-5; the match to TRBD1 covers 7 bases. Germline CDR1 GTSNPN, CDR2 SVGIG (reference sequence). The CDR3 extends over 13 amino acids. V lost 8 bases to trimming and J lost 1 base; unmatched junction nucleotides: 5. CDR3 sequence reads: CAGSGGSNQPQHF. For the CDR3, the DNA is TGTGCCGGATCAGGGGGGAGCAATCAGCCCCAGCATTTT.

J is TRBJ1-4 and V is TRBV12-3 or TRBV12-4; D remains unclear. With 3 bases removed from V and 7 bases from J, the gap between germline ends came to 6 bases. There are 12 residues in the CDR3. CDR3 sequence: CASSLGFEKLFF. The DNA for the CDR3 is TGTGCCAGCAGTTTGGGATTTGAAAAACTGTTTTTT.

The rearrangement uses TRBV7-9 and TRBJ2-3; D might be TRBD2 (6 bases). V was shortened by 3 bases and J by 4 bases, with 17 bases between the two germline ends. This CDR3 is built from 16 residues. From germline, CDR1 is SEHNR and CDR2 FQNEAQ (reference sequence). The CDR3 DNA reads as TGTGCCAGCAGCTTTACCCCGGGACTGGGGGCAGATACGCAGTATTTT. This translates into CASSFTPGLGADTQYF.

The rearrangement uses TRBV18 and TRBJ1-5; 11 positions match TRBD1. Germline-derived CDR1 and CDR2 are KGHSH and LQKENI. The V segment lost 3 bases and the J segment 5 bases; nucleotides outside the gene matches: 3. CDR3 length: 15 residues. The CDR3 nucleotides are TGTGCCAGCTCACCGGGGACAGGGGGGGATCAGCCCCAGCATTTT. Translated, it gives CASSPGTGGDQPQHF.

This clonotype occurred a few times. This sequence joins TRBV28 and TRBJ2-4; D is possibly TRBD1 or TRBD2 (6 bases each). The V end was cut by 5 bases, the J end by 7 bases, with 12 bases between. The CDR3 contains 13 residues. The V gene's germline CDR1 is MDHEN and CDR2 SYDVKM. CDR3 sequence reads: CASSPRGVNIQYF. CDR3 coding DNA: TGTGCCAGCAGTCCAAGGGGGGTCAACATTCAGTACTTC.

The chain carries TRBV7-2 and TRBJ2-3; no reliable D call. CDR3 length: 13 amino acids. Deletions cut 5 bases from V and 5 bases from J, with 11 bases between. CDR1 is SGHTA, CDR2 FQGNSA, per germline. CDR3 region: CASSLWTGDTQYF. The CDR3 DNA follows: TGTGCCAGCAGCCTCTGGACGGGAGATACGCAGTATTTT.

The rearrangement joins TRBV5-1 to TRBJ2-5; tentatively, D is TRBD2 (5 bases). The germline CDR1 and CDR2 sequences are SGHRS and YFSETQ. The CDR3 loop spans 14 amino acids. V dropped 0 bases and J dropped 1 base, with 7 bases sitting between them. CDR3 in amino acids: CASSLDGIQETQYF. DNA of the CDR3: TGCGCCAGCAGCTTGGACGGGATCCAAGAGACCCAGTACTTC.

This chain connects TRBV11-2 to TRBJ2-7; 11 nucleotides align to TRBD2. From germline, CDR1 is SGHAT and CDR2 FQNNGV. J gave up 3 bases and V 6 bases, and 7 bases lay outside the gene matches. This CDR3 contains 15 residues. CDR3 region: CASSPTSGIRYEQYF. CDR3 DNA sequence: TGTGCCAGCAGTCCGACTAGCGGGATTCGCTACGAGCAGTACTTC.

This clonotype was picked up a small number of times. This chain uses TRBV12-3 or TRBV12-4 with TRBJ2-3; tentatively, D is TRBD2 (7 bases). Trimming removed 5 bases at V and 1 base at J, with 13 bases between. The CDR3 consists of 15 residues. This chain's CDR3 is CASSPVGGRTDTQYF. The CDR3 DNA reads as TGTGCCAGCAGTCCCGTCGGGGGGCGCACAGATACGCAGTATTTT.

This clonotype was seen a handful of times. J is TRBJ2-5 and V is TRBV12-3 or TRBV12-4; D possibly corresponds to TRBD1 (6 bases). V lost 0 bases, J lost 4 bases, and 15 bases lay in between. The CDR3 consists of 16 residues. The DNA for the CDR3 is TGTGCCAGCAGTTTAGCCCCAGGGGTTGGGGCAGAGACCCAGTACTTC. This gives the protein CASSLAPGVGAETQYF.

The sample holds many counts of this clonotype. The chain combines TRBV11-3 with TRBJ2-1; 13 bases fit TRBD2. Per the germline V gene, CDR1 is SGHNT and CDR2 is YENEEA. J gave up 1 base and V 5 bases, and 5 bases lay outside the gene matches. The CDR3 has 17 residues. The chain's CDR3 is CASSGTSGTASYNEQFF. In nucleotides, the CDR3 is TGTGCCAGCAGCGGGACTAGCGGGACCGCATCCTACAATGAGCAGTTCTTC.

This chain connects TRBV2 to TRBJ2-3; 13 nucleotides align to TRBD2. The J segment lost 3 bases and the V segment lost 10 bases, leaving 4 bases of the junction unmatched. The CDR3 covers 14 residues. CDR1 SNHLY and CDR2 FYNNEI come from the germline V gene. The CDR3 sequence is CATGLAGVTDTQYF. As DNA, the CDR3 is TGTGCCACCGGACTAGCGGGAGTTACAGATACGCAGTATTTT.

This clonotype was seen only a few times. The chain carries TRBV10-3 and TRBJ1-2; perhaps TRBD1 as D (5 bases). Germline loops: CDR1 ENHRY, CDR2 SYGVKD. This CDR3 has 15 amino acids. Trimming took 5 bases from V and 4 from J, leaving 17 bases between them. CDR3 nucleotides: TGTGCCATCAGTTCCCACCCGCAGGGCAGCTATGGCTACACCTTC. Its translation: CAISSHPQGSYGYTF.

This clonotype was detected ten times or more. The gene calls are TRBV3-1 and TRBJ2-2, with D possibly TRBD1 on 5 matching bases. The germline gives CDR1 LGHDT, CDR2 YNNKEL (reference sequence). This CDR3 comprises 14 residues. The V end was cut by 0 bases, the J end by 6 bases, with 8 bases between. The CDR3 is CASSQDRDAGELFF. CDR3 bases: TGTGCCAGCAGCCAAGACAGGGATGCCGGGGAGCTGTTTTTT.

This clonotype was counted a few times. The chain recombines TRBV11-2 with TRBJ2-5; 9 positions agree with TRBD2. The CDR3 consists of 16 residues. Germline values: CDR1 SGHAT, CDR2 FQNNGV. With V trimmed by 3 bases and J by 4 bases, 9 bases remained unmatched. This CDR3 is CASSFSSGSFSETQYF. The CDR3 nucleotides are TGTGCCAGCAGCTTCAGTAGCGGGAGTTTTTCAGAGACCCAGTACTTC.

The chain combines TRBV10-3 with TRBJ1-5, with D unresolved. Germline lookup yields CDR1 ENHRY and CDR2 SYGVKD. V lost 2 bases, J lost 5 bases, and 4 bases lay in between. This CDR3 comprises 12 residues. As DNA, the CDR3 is TGTGCCATCAGTGAGATTGATCAGCCCCAGCATTTT. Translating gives CAISEIDQPQHF.

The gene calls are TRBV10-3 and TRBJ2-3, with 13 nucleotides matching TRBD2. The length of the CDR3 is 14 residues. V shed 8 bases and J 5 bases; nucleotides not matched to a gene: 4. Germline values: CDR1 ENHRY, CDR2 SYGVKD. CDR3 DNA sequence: TGTGCCATCGGGACTAGCGGGATGTTAGATACGCAGTATTTT. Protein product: CAIGTSGMLDTQYF.

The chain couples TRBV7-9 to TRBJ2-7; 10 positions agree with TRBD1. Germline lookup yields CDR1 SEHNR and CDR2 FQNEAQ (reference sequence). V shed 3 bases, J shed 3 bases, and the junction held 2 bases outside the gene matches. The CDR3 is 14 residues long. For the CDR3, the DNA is TGTGCCAGCAGCTTGGGACAGGGGATCTACGAGCAGTACTTC. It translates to CASSLGQGIYEQYF.

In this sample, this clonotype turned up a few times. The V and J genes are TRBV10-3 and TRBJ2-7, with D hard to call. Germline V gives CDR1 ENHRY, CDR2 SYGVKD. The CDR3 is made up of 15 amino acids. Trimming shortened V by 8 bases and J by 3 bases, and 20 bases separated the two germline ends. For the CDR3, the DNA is TGTGCCATCGGTAAAGGGAAGGAGTCCCACTACGAGCAGTACGTC. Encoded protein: CAIGKGKESHYEQYV.